The clone carrying this TCR beta chain was seen once. Its specificity is not known. Repertoires were generated with immunoSEQ multiplex PCR, while TCRdb's copy carries only in-frame clones and drops some. This table has several thousand clones, 88% appearing once. The sample comes from a study of T cell responses to AZD1222 COVID-19 vaccine. Overall study findings and caveats: Only a handful of people who got AZD1222 tested seropositive at baseline.

The CDR3 consists of 15 residues. The receptor's source is an adult who received the AZD1222 COVID-19 vaccine. The material sequenced was peripheral blood, taken 28 days after the second AZD1222 dose. The rearrangement uses TRBV21-1 and TRBJ1-1. TRBV21-1 is classified as a pseudogene. The CDR3 here is CASSKEGKMNTEAFF. CDR3 coding DNA: TGTGCCAGCAGCAAAGAAGGGAAAATGAACACTGAAGCTTTCTTT.